The 15 T cell receptor beta chains reported below all come from one sample, sequenced in a study of blood T cell repertoires in COVID-19. Measured with immunoSEQ multiplex PCR; TCRdb has only the in-frame clones, and not every one. Of approximately 76,000 clones in the sample, around four fifths were seen once. Sequencing input: peripheral blood. These receptors all come from an elderly man with active or convalescent COVID-19.

The chain employs TRBV7-2 and TRBJ2-3; D is possibly TRBD2 (6 bases). This CDR3 is 14 amino acids long. Germline V lookup: CDR1 SGHTA, CDR2 FQGNSA. V was clipped by 5 bases and J by 2 bases, with 11 bases between them. Here the CDR3 reads CASSRGLITDTQYF. The DNA for the CDR3 is TGTGCCAGCAGCCGGGGACTGATCACAGATACGCAGTATTTT.

The gene calls are TRBV3-1 (or the pseudogene TRBV3-2) and TRBJ2-7; a possible D gene is TRBD2 (5 bases). CDR3 length: 13 residues. The germline CDR1 and CDR2 sequences are LGHDT and YNNKEL (reference sequence). V was clipped by 5 bases and J by 5 bases, with 13 bases between them. The CDR3 coding sequence is TGTGCCAGCAGCTTCGGACTGAGGGACGAGCAGTACTTC. It codes for CASSFGLRDEQYF.

CDR3 DNA: TGTGCCAGCAGTTACGGCAGGGTCATAAACACCGGGGAGCTGTTTTTT. This translates into CASSYGRVINTGELFF. The chain joins TRBV27 to TRBJ2-2, with D maybe TRBD1 (5 bases). The CDR3 is made up of 16 amino acids. The germline V gene encodes CDR1 MNHEY and CDR2 SMNVEV (reference sequence). The germline V and J ends were trimmed by 4 bases and 2 bases, with 14 bases remaining between them.

The rearrangement links TRBV14 to TRBJ2-1; D ambiguous. V was trimmed by 0 bases and J by 7 bases, leaving 7 bases between them. The germline V gene encodes CDR1 SGHDN and CDR2 FVKESK. This CDR3 comprises 13 residues. The DNA of the CDR3 is TGTGCCAGCAGCCAAGAGTTAAAAAATGAGCAGTTCTTC. It specifies CASSQELKNEQFF. Full variable domain (outside the CDR3, taken from reference TRBV14 and TRBJ2-1): EAGVTQFPSHSVIEKGQTVTLRCDPISGHDNLYWYRRVMGKEIKFLLHFVKESKQDESGMPNNRFLAERTGGTYSTLKVQPAELEDSGVYFCASSQELKNEQFFGPGTRLTVL.

The gene calls are TRBV5-6 and TRBJ1-5; no clear D gene. The CDR3 consists of 15 residues. Germline CDR1 and CDR2: SGHDT and YYEEEE. Trimming removed 4 bases from V and 1 base from J, with 12 bases in between. In DNA form, the CDR3 reads TGTGCCAGCAGCGCTACCGGGAGGAGCAATCAGCCCCAGCATTTT. Residues: CASSATGRSNQPQHF.

This chain joins TRBV15 and TRBJ1-1; no firm D call. CDR1 is LNHNV and CDR2 is YYDKDF in the germline V gene (reference sequence). Trimming took off 1 base at V and 1 base at J, with 4 bases between the two ends. CDR3 length equals 13 residues. The CDR3 DNA is TGTGCCACCAGCAGAGCAGAGAACACTGAAGCTTTCTTT. It codes for CATSRAENTEAFF.

The chain is built from TRBV7-2 and TRBJ2-1; 8 bases map to TRBD2. The CDR3 totals 15 residues. With 2 bases clipped from V and 4 bases from J, the junction kept 4 bases outside the gene matches. CDR1 is SGHTA and CDR2 is FQGNSA in the germline V gene. The CDR3 DNA reads as TGTGCCAGCAGCTTACTGCGGGGGGTATACAATGAGCAGTTCTTC. This codes for CASSLLRGVYNEQFF.

The chain combines TRBV18 with TRBJ1-5; D possibly corresponds to TRBD1 (5 bases). The germline CDR1 and CDR2 sequences are KGHSH and LQKENI. The CDR3 runs to 14 residues. V lost 3 bases and J lost 4, with 10 bases in between. CDR3 in amino acids: CASSPERGNQPQHF. CDR3 nucleotides: TGTGCCAGCTCACCTGAAAGGGGAAATCAGCCCCAGCATTTT.

The chain employs TRBV6-5 and TRBJ1-2; possible D gene TRBD1, 5 bases. V shed 6 bases and J shed 7 bases, with 12 bases lying between them. The germline CDR1 and CDR2 sequences are MNHEY and SVGAGI. This CDR3 region has 12 residues. The CDR3 here is CASSWGRGGYTF. CDR3 DNA sequence: TGTGCCAGCAGCTGGGGGAGGGGTGGCTACACCTTC.

This clone has a count of ten or more. The chain joins TRBV18 to TRBJ2-3, with D hard to call. The germline CDR1 and CDR2 sequences are KGHSH and LQKENI. The V gene lost 0 bases and the J gene lost 0 bases, with 7 bases spanning the gap. This CDR3 is built from 15 residues. The chain's CDR3 is CASSPPIASTDTQYF. The CDR3, as DNA: TGTGCCAGCTCACCACCGATAGCCAGCACAGATACGCAGTATTTT.

This clone was counted once. The chain is built from TRBV29-1 and TRBJ1-5; 9 bases map to TRBD1. Unmatched junction bases numbered 11, after V lost 7 bases and J lost 7 bases. Per germline, CDR1 SQVTM and CDR2 ANQGSEA. This CDR3 is 14 amino acids long. CDR3 sequence: CSALGGQGDQPQHF. In DNA form, the CDR3 reads TGCAGCGCCCTCGGGGGACAGGGTGACCAGCCCCAGCATTTT.

This clone was recorded at least ten times. The rearrangement uses TRBV6-5 and TRBJ1-1, with D possibly matching TRBD1 (6 bases). Germline assignment: CDR1 MNHEY and CDR2 SVGAGI. Trimming cost V 6 bases and J 0 bases, with 11 bases left between them. The CDR3 has 14 amino acids. The CDR3 bases are TGTGCCAGCAGACAACAGGGATTGAACACTGAAGCTTTCTTT. Translated: CASRQQGLNTEAFF.

This chain connects TRBV5-6 to TRBJ1-6, with D unclear. The CDR3 runs to 14 residues. The V end was cut by 2 bases, the J end by 6 bases, with 9 bases between. From germline, CDR1 is SGHDT and CDR2 YYEEEE. DNA of the CDR3: TGTGCCAGCAGCTTCCCTGCTATTAATTCACCCCTCCACTTT. Residues: CASSFPAINSPLHF.

The genes are TRBV6-6 and TRBJ1-2; 9 positions match TRBD1. The J segment lost 0 bases and the V segment lost 6 bases, leaving 20 bases of the junction unmatched. CDR1 MNHNY and CDR2 SVGAGI come from the germline V gene (reference sequence). The CDR3 runs 20 residues. The CDR3 bases are TGTGCCAGCAGCTCCCGTTTTGGGGGACAGGGCATACCAGCTAACTATGGCTACACCTTC. Translated: CASSSRFGGQGIPANYGYTF.

The count of this clone is one. The rearrangement joins TRBV2 to TRBJ2-1, with D possibly being TRBD2 (6 bases). From germline, CDR1 is SNHLY and CDR2 FYNNEI. Trimming stripped 9 bases from V and 5 bases from J, with 23 bases between. This CDR3 is built from 16 residues. CDR3: CASYIPGDAGHNEQFF. CDR3 DNA sequence: TGTGCCAGTTATATACCGGGGGACGCAGGCCACAATGAGCAGTTCTTC. The variable domain in full, with the rest retrieved from reference TRBV2 and TRBJ2-1, is EPEVTQTPSHQVTQMGQEVILRCVPISNHLYFYWYRQILGQKVEFLVSFYNNEISEKSEIFDDQFSVERPDGSNFTLKIRSTKLEDSAMYFCASYIPGDAGHNEQFFGPGTRLTVL.